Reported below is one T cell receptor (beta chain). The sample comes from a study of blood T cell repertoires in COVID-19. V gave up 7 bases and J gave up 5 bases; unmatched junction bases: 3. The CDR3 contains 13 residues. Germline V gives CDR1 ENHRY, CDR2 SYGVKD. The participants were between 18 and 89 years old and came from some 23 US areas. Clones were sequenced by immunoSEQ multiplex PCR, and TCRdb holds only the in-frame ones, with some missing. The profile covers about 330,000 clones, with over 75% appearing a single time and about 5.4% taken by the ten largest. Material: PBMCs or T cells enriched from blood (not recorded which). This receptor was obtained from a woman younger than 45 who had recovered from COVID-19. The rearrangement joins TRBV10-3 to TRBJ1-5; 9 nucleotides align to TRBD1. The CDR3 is CAINRDRDQPQHF. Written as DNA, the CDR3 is TGTGCCATCAACCGGGACAGGGATCAGCCCCAGCATTTT.